This T cell receptor (beta chain) originates from a study of blood T cells in healthy people across ages. Study conclusions and caveats: The recorded TCR beta diversity per million T cells decreased in a roughly linear manner with age. Aged donors had fewer naive CD4+ cells and lower diversity than long-lived donors.

For this clonotype: Its cognate antigen is unknown.

Looked up from germline, CDR1 is SGHAT and CDR2 is FQNNGV. The CDR3 has 15 amino acids. V was pared by 1 base and J by 6 bases, with 12 bases between. A J-beta primer mix and a sample-barcoded 5' primer were used in a second PCR of roughly 6 to 11 cycles. TCRdb reprocessed the 5' RACE reads via MiXCR and lists one record per CDR3 protein. The sample holds some 700,000 distinct CDR3 sequences; approximately 22% are singletons and the top ten take about 22%. This chain uses TRBV11-2 with TRBJ1-4; no clear D. This receptor was obtained from a man in his sixties or seventies in good health. Sequencing input: blood. The CDR3 loop reads CASSLAASGYEKLFF. In DNA, the CDR3 is TGTGCCAGCAGCTTAGCGGCAAGCGGTTATGAAAAACTGTTTTTT.